This is a list of T cell receptor beta chains from one sample in a study of read filtering for tumor transcriptome and immune sequencing. TCRdb re-derived calls from the reads in MiXCR, one entry per CDR3 protein. Of 57,000 or so distinct CDR3 sequences detected, roughly 19% appear once; the ten largest clones hold over 12%. The specimen sequenced was a population of CD138-negative cells sorted from bone marrow. These receptors were taken from a donor aged 40 or older with multiple myeloma. Both conserved end residues are part of each CDR3. Each record gives: V gene, clone size, D gene, CDR3 length, J gene, CDR3 DNA, CDR3 protein. The D gene is left open where the match is weak. Clone size is stated in some rows and not others, as once, few, many or a class when expanded.

TRBV11-2	NA	NA	13	TRBJ2-7	TGTGCCAGCAGCACGTCTGGGGGGTCCGAGCAGTACTTC	CASSTSGGSEQYF
TRBV7-9	many	NA	13	TRBJ2-7	TGTGCCAGCAGCCCGCCAGGTGGCGCCGAGCAGTACTTC	CASSPPGGAEQYF
TRBV20-1	NA	NA	12	TRBJ2-1	TGCAATGCTAGCGAGGGGACAGATGAGCAGTTCTTC	CNASEGTDEQFF
TRBV19	many	TRBD2	15	TRBJ2-7	TGTGCCAGTAGTATTTCGGCTAGCGGAAGGCGCGAGCAGTACTTC	CASSISASGRREQYF
TRBV7-8	many	TRBD2	14	TRBJ2-7	TGTGCCAGCAGTTTTAGCGGGGGAGCTTACGAGCAGTACTTC	CASSFSGGAYEQYF
TRBV11-3	NA	TRBD1	15	TRBJ1-1	TGTGCCAGCAGCTCGGGACAGTCTACGGTTCCTGAAGCTTTCTTT	CASSSGQSTVPEAFF
TRBV6-1	many	TRBD1	14	TRBJ1-5	TGTGCCAGCAGTTGGGACAGGGGCAATCAGCCCCAGCATTTT	CASSWDRGNQPQHF
TRBV28	many	TRBD2	14	TRBJ2-5	TGTGCCAGCAGACTCTCTAGCGGCCCAGGGTCCCAGTACTTC	CASRLSSGPGSQYF
TRBV5-1	NA	NA	15	TRBJ1-3	TGCGCCAGCAGCAATTATCCGAGCTCTGGAAACACCATATATTTT	CASSNYPSSGNTIYF
TRBV12-3/TRBV12-4	many	TRBD1	17	TRBJ1-4	TGTGCCAGCAGTTCGGGACAGGGGGGTTTTACTAATGAAAAACTGTTTTTT	CASSSGQGGFTNEKLFF
TRBV7-9	medium-sized	NA	12	TRBJ2-1	TGTGCCAGCAGCTCATCCTTCAATGAGCAGTTCTTC	CASSSSFNEQFF
TRBV20-1	many	TRBD1	13	TRBJ2-1	TGCAGTGCTAGAGAGACAGGGTACAATGAGCAGTTCTTC	CSARETGYNEQFF
TRBV28	many	NA	12	TRBJ1-1	TGTGCCAGCAGTTTAACGGCAGGGAGAGCTTTCTTT	CASSLTAGRAFF
TRBV10-3	NA	TRBD2	15	TRBJ2-1	TGTGCCATCAGTCTCGAGCGGGAGCGCAAGGATGAGCAGTTCTTC	CAISLERERKDEQFF
TRBV20-1	many	TRBD1	18	TRBJ2-1	TGCAGTGCTAGACCAATCACCCGGACAGGGGCGTTGTACAATGAGCAGTTCTTC	CSARPITRTGALYNEQFF
TRBV7-3	many	TRBD2	13	TRBJ2-2	TGTGCCAGTGGGACTAGTAGTATCGGGGAGCTGTTTTTT	CASGTSSIGELFF
TRBV5-1	NA	NA	16	TRBJ1-1	TGCGCCAGCAGCCTATCAGGTCGGGGAAGGAACACTGAAGCTTTCTTT	CASSLSGRGRNTEAFF
TRBV6-5	many	NA	14	TRBJ2-3	TGTGCCAGCAGAGGAGGGCCCGGCGCAGATACGCAGTATTTT	CASRGGPGADTQYF
TRBV29-1	NA	NA	11	TRBJ2-5	TGCACCCCGGGAGAAGGAGAGACCCAGTACTTC	CTPGEGETQYF
TRBV19	NA	TRBD1	16	TRBJ2-1	TGTGCCAGTAGCCAACCCCCGGGACAGCCATTCAATGAGCAGTTCTTC	CASSQPPGQPFNEQFF
TRBV14	NA	NA	14	TRBJ2-1	TGTGCTAGCAGCCGGAGGGGGGAATACAATGAGCAGTTCTTC	CASSRRGEYNEQFF
TRBV11-3	many	NA	12	TRBJ1-6	TGTGCCAGCAGCTTCGGTGGCTCACCCCTCCACTTT	CASSFGGSPLHF
TRBV20-1	NA	TRBD1	16	TRBJ2-7	TGCAGTGCTCCCTCCAAGCCGGGACAGGGGATGTACGAGCAGTACTTC	CSAPSKPGQGMYEQYF
TRBV7-6	many	TRBD2	16	TRBJ2-7	TGTGCCAGCAGCTTAGGGACTAGCGGAGGGAACGACGAGCAGTACTTC	CASSLGTSGGNDEQYF
TRBV11-2	many	NA	16	TRBJ2-3	TGTGCCAGCAGCCCAGGGGTGGGCATCGGATCAGATACGCAGTATTTT	CASSPGVGIGSDTQYF
TRBV30	many	NA	13	TRBJ2-1	TGTGCCTGGAGTCGGGACGCATACAGTGAGCAGTTCTTC	CAWSRDAYSEQFF
TRBV7-3	many	TRBD2	15	TRBJ2-4	TGTGCCAGCAGCTCCCTACTAGCGGGAGGCTCGTGGTTGTACTTC	CASSSLLAGGSWLYF
TRBV29-1	many	NA	12	TRBJ1-1	TGCAGCGTTGAAGATAGGTCTGGGTCGGATTTCTTT	CSVEDRSGSDFF
TRBV28	many	TRBD1	18	TRBJ2-6	TGTGCCAGCAGTCTGCTAACCGGGACAGGGGCTGGGGCCAACGTCCTGACTTTC	CASSLLTGTGAGANVLTF
TRBV20-1	many	TRBD1	18	TRBJ1-5	TGCAGTGCTCTGACACTGGACAGGGGCCTCAATAGCAATCAGCCCCAGCATTTT	CSALTLDRGLNSNQPQHF
TRBV11-2	many	NA	13	TRBJ2-7	TGTGCCAGCAGCTTAAGCCCTACCTACGAGCAGTACTTC	CASSLSPTYEQYF
TRBV5-5	many	NA	13	TRBJ2-3	TGTGCCAGCAGCTTAGGAGTGTTCGATACGCAGTATTTT	CASSLGVFDTQYF
TRBV9	many	TRBD1	16	TRBJ2-1	TGTGCCAGCAGCGGGGGGGACAGGGGAAGATACAATGAGCAGTTCTTC	CASSGGDRGRYNEQFF
TRBV20-1	many	TRBD1	15	TRBJ1-5	TGCAGTGCTAGTGCCGGGACAGGATACAATCAGCCCCAGCATTTT	CSASAGTGYNQPQHF
TRBV29-1	many	TRBD2	12	TRBJ2-5	TGCAGCGTTGTTGCGGGAGCAGAGACCCAGTACTTC	CSVVAGAETQYF
TRBV30	few	NA	13	TRBJ2-1	TGTGCCTGGACAAGGCCTATTTACAATGAGCAGTTCTTC	CAWTRPIYNEQFF
TRBV6-1	many	NA	14	TRBJ2-5	TGTGCCAGCAGTGACAGGACTAAACGAGAGACCCAGTACTTC	CASSDRTKRETQYF
TRBV25-1	few	NA	14	TRBJ1-2	TGTGCCAGCAGTGAAGAGTTGGGGGATCCTGGCTACACCTTC	CASSEELGDPGYTF
TRBV5-6	few	TRBD2	18	TRBJ2-5	TGTGCCAGCAGCTTGGACGCGCGGGGGGGCGGGTACCAAGAGACCCAGTACTTC	CASSLDARGGGYQETQYF
TRBV6-5	NA	NA	14	TRBJ1-1	TGTGCCAGCAGTCCGCACCTCAGGAACGCTGAAGCTTTCTTT	CASSPHLRNAEAFF
TRBV5-1	many	NA	15	TRBJ2-3	TGCGCCAGCAGCCGAAGCGGGCCCTCGAAAGATACGCAGTATTTT	CASSRSGPSKDTQYF
TRBV7-3	many	NA	13	TRBJ2-3	TGTGCCAGCAGCTTAATGGGCACAGATACGCAGTATTTT	CASSLMGTDTQYF
TRBV29-1	many	NA	15	TRBJ1-1	TGCAGCGTTGTTGGGAGGGACAAGACGTTTTCTGAAGCTTTCTTT	CSVVGRDKTFSEAFF
TRBV20-1	many	NA	13	TRBJ1-1	TGCAGTGCTCTTAAATCAGGGAGTGCTGAAGCTTTCTTT	CSALKSGSAEAFF
TRBV6-5	many	NA	16	TRBJ2-6	TGTGCCAGCAGTTACTCGATCTTAGCTGGGGCCAACGTCCTGACTTTC	CASSYSILAGANVLTF
TRBV12-3/TRBV12-4	many	NA	13	TRBJ2-3	TGTGCCAGCAGTTTGCGGGTTACAGATACGCAGTATTTT	CASSLRVTDTQYF
TRBV29-1	NA	TRBD1	11	TRBJ2-7	TGCAGCGTTGATACTGGGACAGGGAAGTACTTC	CSVDTGTGKYF
TRBV20-1	many	NA	14	TRBJ2-1	TGCAGTGCTAGAGATCCCGGCAGAAACAATGAGCAGTTCTTC	CSARDPGRNNEQFF
TRBV7-2	many	NA	14	TRBJ2-7	TGTGCCAGCAGCTTAGCTCGGGGGGCTTACGAGCAGTACTTC	CASSLARGAYEQYF
TRBV15	many	TRBD1	16	TRBJ2-1	TGTGCCACCTCCTATCAAACAGGGGGCGGGAAGGATGAGCAGTTCTTC	CATSYQTGGGKDEQFF
TRBV5-1	NA	NA	17	TRBJ2-6	TGCGCCAGCAGCTCGGCAGGGAAGGGCTCTGGGGCCAACGCCCTGACTTTC	CASSSAGKGSGANALTF
TRBV7-2	medium-sized	TRBD2	18	TRBJ2-1	TGTGCCAGCAGCTCTCCTCGGACTAGCGGATCTTCCTACAATGAGCAGTTCTTC	CASSSPRTSGSSYNEQFF
TRBV6-2/TRBV6-3	many	TRBD1	14	TRBJ1-5	TGTGCCAGCATTAGAGGACAGGGAGCTCAGCCCCAGCATTTT	CASIRGQGAQPQHF